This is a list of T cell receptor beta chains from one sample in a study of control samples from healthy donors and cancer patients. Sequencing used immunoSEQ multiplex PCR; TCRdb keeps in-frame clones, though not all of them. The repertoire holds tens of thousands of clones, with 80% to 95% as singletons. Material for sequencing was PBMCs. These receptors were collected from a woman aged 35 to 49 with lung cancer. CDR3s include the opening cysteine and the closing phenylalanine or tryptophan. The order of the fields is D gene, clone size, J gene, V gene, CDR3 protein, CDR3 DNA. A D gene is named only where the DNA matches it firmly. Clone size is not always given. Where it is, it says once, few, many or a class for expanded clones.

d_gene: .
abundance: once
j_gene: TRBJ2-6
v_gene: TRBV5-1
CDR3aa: CASSWKIGGSGANVLTF
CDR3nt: TGCGCCAGCAGCTGGAAGATCGGGGGATCCGGGGCCAACGTCCTGACTTTC

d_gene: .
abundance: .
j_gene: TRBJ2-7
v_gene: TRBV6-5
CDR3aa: CASRAGSEQYF
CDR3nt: TGTGCCAGCAGGGCAGGGTCCGAGCAGTACTTC

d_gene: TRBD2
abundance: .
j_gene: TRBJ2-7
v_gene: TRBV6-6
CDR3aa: CASSYRGGAYEQYF
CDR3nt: TGTGCCAGCAGTTACCGTGGGGGGGCCTACGAGCAGTACTTC

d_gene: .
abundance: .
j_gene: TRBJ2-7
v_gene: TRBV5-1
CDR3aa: CASSHGTTSSEQYF
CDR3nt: TGCGCCAGCAGCCACGGGACCACATCCTCCGAGCAGTACTTC

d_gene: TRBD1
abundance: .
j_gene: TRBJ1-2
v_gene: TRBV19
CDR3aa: CASCTTGTAGGYTF
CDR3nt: TGTGCCAGTTGTACCACCGGGACAGCGGGTGGCTACACCTTC

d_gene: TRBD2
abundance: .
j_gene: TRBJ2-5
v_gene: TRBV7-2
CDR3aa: CASSLAASGGLETQYF
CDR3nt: TGTGCCAGCAGCTTAGCGGCTAGCGGGGGGTTAGAGACCCAGTACTTC

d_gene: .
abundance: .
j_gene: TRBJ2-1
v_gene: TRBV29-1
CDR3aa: CSVPTPNEQFF
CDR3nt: TGCAGCGTCCCTACCCCGAATGAGCAGTTCTTC

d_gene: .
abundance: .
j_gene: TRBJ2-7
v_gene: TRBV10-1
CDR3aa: CASSDRGGSDEQYF
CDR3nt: TGCGCCAGCAGTGACAGGGGAGGCTCCGACGAGCAGTACTTC

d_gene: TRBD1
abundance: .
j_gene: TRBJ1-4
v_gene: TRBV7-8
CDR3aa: CASSVTGGVEKLFF
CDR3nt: TGTGCCAGCAGCGTAACAGGGGGGGTTGAAAAACTGTTTTTT

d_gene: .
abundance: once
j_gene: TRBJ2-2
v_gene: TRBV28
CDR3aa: CASSLYFPGRNTGELFF
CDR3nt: TGTGCCAGCAGTTTATATTTCCCAGGGAGAAACACCGGGGAGCTGTTTTTT

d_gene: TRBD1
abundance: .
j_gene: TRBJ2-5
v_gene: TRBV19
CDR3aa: CASRPTTGQETQYF
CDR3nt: TGTGCCAGTAGACCAACGACAGGGCAAGAGACCCAGTACTTC

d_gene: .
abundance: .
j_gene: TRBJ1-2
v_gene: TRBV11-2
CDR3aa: CASSLDDRQFYGYTF
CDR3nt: TGTGCCAGCAGCTTAGACGACAGACAATTCTATGGCTACACCTTC

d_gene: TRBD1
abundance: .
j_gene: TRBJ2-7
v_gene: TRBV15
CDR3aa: CATSRPGQGAYEQYF
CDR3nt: TGTGCCACCAGCAGACCGGGACAGGGCGCCTACGAGCAGTACTTC

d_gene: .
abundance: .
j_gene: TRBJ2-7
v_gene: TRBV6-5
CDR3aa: CASSYEQGSYEQYF
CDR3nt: TGTGCCAGCAGTTACGAGCAGGGGTCATACGAGCAGTACTTC

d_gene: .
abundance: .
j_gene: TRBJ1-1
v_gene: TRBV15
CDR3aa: CATSRGRITEAFF
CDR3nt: TGTGCCACCAGCAGAGGCAGAATAACTGAAGCTTTCTTT

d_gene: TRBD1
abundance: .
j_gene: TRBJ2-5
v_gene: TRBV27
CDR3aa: CASSAWTGETQYF
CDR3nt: TGTGCCAGCAGTGCCTGGACAGGGGAGACCCAGTACTTC

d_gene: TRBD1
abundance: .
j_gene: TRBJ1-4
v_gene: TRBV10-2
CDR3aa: CASRIYGTGDEKLFF
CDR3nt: TGCGCCAGCAGGATTTACGGGACAGGGGATGAAAAACTGTTTTTT

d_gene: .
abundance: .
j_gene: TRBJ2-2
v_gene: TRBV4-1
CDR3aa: CASSHPGGVSPGELFF
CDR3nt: TGCGCCAGCAGCCACCCGGGCGGGGTAAGCCCCGGGGAGCTGTTTTTT

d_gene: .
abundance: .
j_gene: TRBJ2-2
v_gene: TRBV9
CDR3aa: CASSGGTDTGELFF
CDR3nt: TGTGCCAGCAGTGGAGGTACTGACACCGGGGAGCTGTTTTTT

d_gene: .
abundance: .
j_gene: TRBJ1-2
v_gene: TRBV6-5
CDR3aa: CASRSPGPGKGYTF
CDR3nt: TGTGCCAGCAGGAGTCCGGGGCCAGGGAAGGGCTACACCTTC

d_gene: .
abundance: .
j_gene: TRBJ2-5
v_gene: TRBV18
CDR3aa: CASSPGLETQYF
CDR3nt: TGTGCCAGCTCACCGGGGTTAGAGACCCAGTACTTC

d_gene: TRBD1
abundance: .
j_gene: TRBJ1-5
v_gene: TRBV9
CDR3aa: CASSVGTVGNQPQHF
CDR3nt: TGTGCCAGCAGCGTCGGGACAGTCGGCAATCAGCCCCAGCATTTT

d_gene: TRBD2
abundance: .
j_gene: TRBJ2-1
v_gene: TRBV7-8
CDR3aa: CASSLVSGGYNEQFF
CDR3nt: TGTGCCAGCAGCTTAGTTAGCGGGGGGTACAATGAGCAGTTCTTC

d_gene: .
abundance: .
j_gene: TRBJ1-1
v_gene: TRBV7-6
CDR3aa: CASSLEAGKAFF
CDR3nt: TGTGCCAGCAGCTTAGAAGCGGGGAAGGCTTTCTTT